The sequence of this T cell receptor beta chain was determined in a study of post-analysis software for immune sequencing data (dated by TCRdb to between 2014 and 2017). Study-level background: The recorded disease courses included relapsing-remitting, secondary progressive and progressive-relapsing multiple sclerosis, and some patients had no subtype annotation. The patient repertoires were set against roughly eleven previously published healthy control repertoires from donors whose ages ranged from roughly 6 to 27 years. A subset of samples was prepared in parallel using single-end sample barcoding, then pooled and co-amplified after Illumina adapter ligation.

TCR beta repertoires were profiled from peripheral blood of roughly 13 young patients with multiple sclerosis to demonstrate the VDJtools post-analysis software. The multiple sclerosis patients were children and adolescents ranging in age from about 6 to 17 years. The full study reports these points: The control group was slightly older than the multiple sclerosis patient group. Multiple sclerosis patients had significantly lower normalized Chao1 diversity than controls, a result that suggests substantial peripheral T-cell clonal expansion. Strong co-clustering of samples prepared in the same batch was shown by direct clustering with F measure, prompting a batch-effect correction.

The library relied on PCR. The reads were generated on an Illumina HiSeq 2500. Unique molecular identifiers were incorporated into TCR beta cDNA libraries to reduce PCR and sequencing biases. Roughly 0.5 million cDNA molecules were obtained per 1 to 10 million input T cells, so each molecule approximated one T cell. Patient libraries were prepared and sequenced with the same protocol used for the earlier healthy control dataset. Samples belonging to the same batch were prepared together, multiplexed and sequenced on a shared HiSeq lane. On the authors' methods: MIGEC was used to process the raw barcoded reads, and molecular identifier groups with only a single read were discarded before consensus assembly and CDR3 extraction. Clonotype tables were post-analysed with VDJtools, and diversity was normalized by down-sampling all datasets to the smallest sample size. In repertoire overlap clustering, CDR3 amino acid sequences, but not nucleotide sequences, were matched to correct batch-related cross-sample contamination. Through fastp at Q25 and MiXCR, TCRdb rebuilt clones from the public reads, retaining in-frame beta chains. Here each entry gathers all rows of one CDR3 protein and keeps the most common genes and DNA. TCRdb's processing, not the authors' own work, is the source of the V and J calls. The sample profile shows hundreds of thousands of distinct CDR3 sequences; approximately 57% of them were found once. Over 4% of the sample lies in the top ten.

This clonotype has more than one count but fewer than ten. Its antigen has not been determined. No much larger clonotype is one base removed from it; base qualities were not supplied. This receptor was obtained from a girl between 5 and 17 years old with multiple sclerosis. Material: blood.

The DNA reads TGCGCCAGCGCAGGGACTAGCGCCTACAATGAGCAGTTCTTC. Translated, it gives CASAGTSAYNEQFF. Recombination linked TRBV5-1 to TRBJ2-1; 10 central nucleotides agree with TRBD2. V is cut back by 7 bases and J by 2 bases, with 3 bases in the junction unmatched. Taken from cysteine to phenylalanine, the CDR3 has 14 residues. Just the 42-base CDR3 DNA is kept, in frame starting at base 1. CDR1 SGHRS and CDR2 YFSETQ were looked up in the germline V gene.